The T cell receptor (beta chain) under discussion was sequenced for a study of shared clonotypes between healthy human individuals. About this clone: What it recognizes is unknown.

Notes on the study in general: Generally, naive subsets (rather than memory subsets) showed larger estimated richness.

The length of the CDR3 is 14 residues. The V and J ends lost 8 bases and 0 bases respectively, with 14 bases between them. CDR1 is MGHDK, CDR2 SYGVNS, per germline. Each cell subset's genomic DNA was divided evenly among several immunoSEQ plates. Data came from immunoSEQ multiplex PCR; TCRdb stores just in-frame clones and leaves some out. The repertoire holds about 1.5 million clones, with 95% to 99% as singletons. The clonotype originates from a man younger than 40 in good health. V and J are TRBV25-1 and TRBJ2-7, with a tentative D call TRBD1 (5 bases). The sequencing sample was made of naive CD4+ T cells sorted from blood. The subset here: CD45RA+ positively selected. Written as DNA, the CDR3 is TGTGCCAGCTCTCCTACAGGCAGCTCCTACGAGCAGTACTTC. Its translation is CASSPTGSSYEQYF.